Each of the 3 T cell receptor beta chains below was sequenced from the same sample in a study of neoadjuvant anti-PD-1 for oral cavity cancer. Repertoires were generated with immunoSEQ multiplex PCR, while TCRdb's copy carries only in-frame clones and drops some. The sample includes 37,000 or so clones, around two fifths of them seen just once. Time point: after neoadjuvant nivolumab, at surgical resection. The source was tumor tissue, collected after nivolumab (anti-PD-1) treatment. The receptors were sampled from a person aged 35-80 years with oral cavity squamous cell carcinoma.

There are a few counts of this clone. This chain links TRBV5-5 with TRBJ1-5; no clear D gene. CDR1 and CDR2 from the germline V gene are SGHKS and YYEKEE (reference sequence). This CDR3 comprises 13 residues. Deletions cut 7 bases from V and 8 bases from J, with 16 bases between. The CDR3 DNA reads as TGTGCCAGCTCATTACGCGAGGGCGAGCCCCAGCATTTT. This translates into CASSLREGEPQHF.

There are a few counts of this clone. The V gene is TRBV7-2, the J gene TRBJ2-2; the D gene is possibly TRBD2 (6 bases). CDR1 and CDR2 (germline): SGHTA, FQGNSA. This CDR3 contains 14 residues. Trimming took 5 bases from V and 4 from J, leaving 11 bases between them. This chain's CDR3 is CASSRLGVTGELFF. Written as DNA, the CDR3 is TGTGCCAGCAGCCGACTAGGGGTCACCGGGGAGCTGTTTTTT.

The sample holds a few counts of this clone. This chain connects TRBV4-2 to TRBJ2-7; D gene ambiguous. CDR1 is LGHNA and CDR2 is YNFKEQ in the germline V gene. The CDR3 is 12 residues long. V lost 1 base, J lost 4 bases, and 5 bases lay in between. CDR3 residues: CASSQVGYEQYF. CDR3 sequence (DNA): TGTGCCAGCAGCCAAGTGGGATACGAGCAGTACTTC.